The 5 T cell receptor beta chains listed next were all sequenced from one sample in a study of CXCR3-negative and CXCR3-positive naive CD8 T cells. Points from the study as a whole: CXCR3-positive naive cells carried more hydrophobic TRB CDR3s than CXCR3-negative ones.

The TRB libraries of cDNA were built by UMI-labeled 5' RACE. TCRdb reprocessed the 5' RACE reads and stores each CDR3 protein as one record, lacking DNA. This sample carries about 98,000 distinct CDR3 sequences, with about 1.1% going to the ten biggest clones. Their recognized antigens are unknown. The sequencing sample was made of naive CXCR3+ CD8+ T cells from blood. The sample's subset: CD45RO-CCR7+CD27+CD95- naive CD8+ T cells expressing CXCR3 (TNR3+). The source is a human donor in good health. Some clones in this sample may be carry-over from other donors' samples.

The chain employs TRBV15 and TRBJ2-1. Germline V CDR1 and CDR2: LNHNV, YYDKDF (reference sequence). The CDR3 totals 17 residues. The CDR3 loop is CATSRDRTGIPYNKQFF.

The CDR3 here is CSVEDPKDTLQETQYF. This chain links TRBV29-1 with TRBJ2-5; TCRdb's D gene call, TRBD1, goes unchecked for lack of DNA. There are 16 residues in the CDR3. Looked up from germline, CDR1 is SQVTM and CDR2 is ANQGSEA.

CDR3 in amino acids: CASDYSRAGGNEQFF. This chain uses TRBV6-6 with TRBJ2-1; TCRdb calls TRBD2, which cannot be checked without DNA. Germline-derived CDR1 and CDR2 are MNHNY and SVGAGI (reference sequence). There are 15 residues in the CDR3.

The CDR3 reads CASSFSGQTDTQYF. This chain joins TRBV7-3 and TRBJ2-3; TCRdb indicates TRBD1, and absent DNA this call remains unverified. Looked up from germline, CDR1 is SGHTA and CDR2 is FQGTGA. The CDR3 is 14 residues long.

The chain combines TRBV12-3 or TRBV12-4 with TRBJ2-5; TCRdb lists TRBD1, though no DNA is available to test this call. CDR3 size: 16 residues. CDR3 in amino acids: CASSLGSPRNQETQYF.